This T cell receptor (beta chain) was recovered during a study of blood T cell repertoires in COVID-19. About the study: The United States, Italy and Spain provided the acute and convalescent COVID-19 samples.

Trimming removed 2 bases from V and 6 bases from J; junction bases left unmatched: 6. Germline CDR1 and CDR2: SGHDT and YYEEEE. The CDR3 extends over 16 amino acids. Residents of 20 to 25 US areas, aged roughly 18 to 89 years, made up the participants. Exposed volunteers were people who met a COVID-19 case within 2 weeks before study entry. Original processing methods: Quantification of nucleated cells was approximated via reference gene primer amplification. Sequencing was performed with immunoSEQ multiplex PCR; in TCRdb, only in-frame clones are kept and a portion is missing. V and J calls plus clone size are reproduced from that table; the DNA served to infer D and trimming. The data contain 220,000 or so clones, approximately 90% of them singletons.

The chain combines TRBV5-6 with TRBJ1-4, with TRBD1 matching 11 bases. The TCR comes from a man aged 45-60 years who had been exposed to COVID-19. Sequencing was done on a sample of PBMCs or T cells enriched from blood (not recorded which). In nucleotides, the CDR3 is TGTGCCAGCAGCTTCCCACAGGGACAGGGGGATGAAAAACTGTTTTTT. Its protein product is CASSFPQGQGDEKLFF.